Listed below are T cell receptor beta chains from one sample, sequenced in a study of blood T cell repertoires in COVID-19. Assay used: immunoSEQ multiplex PCR; TCRdb lists only in-frame clones, some missing. The sample records some 180,000 clones, around 75% being singletons. The sample consisted of peripheral blood. The receptors derive from a woman between 35 and 50 years old with COVID-19, enrolled during active disease. Both conserved end residues are part of each CDR3. D genes are given only for firm matches. Clone size is shown for a subset of rows, as once, few, many or a class of expanded clone.

d_call	clone_size	v_call	j_call	cdr3_aa	cdr3_nt
NA	NA	TRBV3-1/TRBV3-2	TRBJ2-6	CASSQLGEAGANVLTF	TGTGCCAGCAGCCAACTAGGAGAGGCTGGGGCCAACGTCCTGACTTTC
TRBD1	NA	TRBV9	TRBJ1-1	CASSWDREGGPTEAFF	TGTGCCAGCAGCTGGGACAGGGAGGGGGGACCCACTGAAGCTTTCTTT
NA	NA	TRBV6-5	TRBJ2-4	CASSPRARRGGYF	TGTGCCAGCAGCCCGAGAGCGCGAAGGGGGGGGTACTTC
NA	NA	TRBV7-6	TRBJ1-1	CASSSQENTEAFF	TGTGCCAGCAGCTCACAGGAAAACACTGAAGCTTTCTTT
NA	NA	TRBV5-1	TRBJ2-2	CASTERAGANTGELFF	TGCGCCAGCACGGAGCGGGCGGGCGCGAACACCGGGGAGCTGTTTTTT
TRBD1	NA	TRBV20-1	TRBJ1-6	CSASEGQPNSPLHF	TGCAGTGCTAGTGAGGGACAGCCGAATTCACCCCTCCACTTT
NA	NA	TRBV14	TRBJ2-5	CASSQQVETQYF	TGTGCCAGCAGCCAACAGGTGGAGACCCAGTACTTC
NA	NA	TRBV3-1/TRBV3-2	TRBJ1-1	CASSQVRAREAFF	TGTGCCAGCAGCCAAGTTCGAGCCCGTGAAGCTTTCTTT
TRBD1	NA	TRBV5-8	TRBJ1-6	CASSLVPGQGVSYNSPLHF	TGTGCCAGCAGCTTGGTACCGGGACAGGGGGTATCCTATAATTCACCCCTCCACTTT
TRBD1	NA	TRBV10-2	TRBJ1-2	CASSENRGFYGYTF	TGCGCCAGCAGTGAAAACAGGGGATTCTATGGCTACACCTTC
NA	once	TRBV27	TRBJ2-5	CASGEGGQETQYF	TGTGCCAGTGGAGAGGGGGGGCAAGAGACCCAGTACTTC
NA	NA	TRBV5-4	TRBJ2-1	CASSPTGTYNEQFF	TGTGCCAGCAGCCCGACCGGGACTTACAATGAGCAGTTCTTC
TRBD1	NA	TRBV18	TRBJ1-1	CASSPQGGTEAFF	TGTGCCAGCTCACCCCAGGGGGGCACTGAAGCTTTCTTT
NA	NA	TRBV29-1	TRBJ1-5	CSVSSSSGSNQPQHF	TGCAGCGTCAGTTCATCCTCCGGGAGCAATCAGCCCCAGCATTTT
NA	few	TRBV11-2	TRBJ1-5	CASSLVGGVGQPQHF	TGTGCCAGCAGCTTAGTAGGGGGGGTAGGTCAGCCCCAGCATTTT
TRBD1	NA	TRBV6-5	TRBJ1-1	CASSMTGGDTEAFF	TGTGCCAGCAGTATGACAGGGGGGGACACTGAAGCTTTCTTT
TRBD1	NA	TRBV7-2	TRBJ1-2	CASSRDSFNYGYTF	TGTGCCAGCAGCCGGGACAGCTTTAACTATGGCTACACCTTC
TRBD2	NA	TRBV19	TRBJ2-7	CASSGTSGSTYEQYF	TGTGCCAGTAGCGGGACTAGCGGGAGTACCTACGAGCAGTACTTC
NA	many	TRBV9	TRBJ1-6	CASSAGGILSFYNSPLHF	TGTGCCAGCAGCGCCGGGGGAATACTTTCCTTTTATAATTCACCCCTCCACTTT
NA	NA	TRBV25-1	TRBJ1-4	CAAGFATNEKLFF	TGTGCCGCCGGGTTCGCAACTAATGAAAAACTGTTTTTT
NA	many	TRBV4-3	TRBJ1-4	CASSQEFREKLFF	TGCGCCAGCAGCCAAGAGTTCAGAGAAAAACTGTTTTTT
TRBD1	NA	TRBV27	TRBJ1-2	CASNTLQGGGYTF	TGTGCCAGCAACACATTACAGGGGGGCGGCTACACCTTC
TRBD1	NA	TRBV7-8	TRBJ2-1	CASSLGGALEQFF	TGTGCCAGCAGCCTAGGGGGCGCCTTGGAGCAGTTCTTC
NA	NA	TRBV19	TRBJ1-1	CASSESATGNTEAFF	TGTGCCAGTAGTGAAAGTGCCACTGGGAACACTGAAGCTTTCTTT
TRBD2	NA	TRBV24-1	TRBJ2-1	CATSPGGFYNEQFF	TGTGCCACCAGTCCGGGAGGGTTCTACAATGAGCAGTTCTTC
NA	once	TRBV4-1	TRBJ1-4	CASSPPDFSPDEKLFF	TGCGCCAGCAGCCCTCCTGACTTCTCCCCGGATGAAAAACTGTTTTTT